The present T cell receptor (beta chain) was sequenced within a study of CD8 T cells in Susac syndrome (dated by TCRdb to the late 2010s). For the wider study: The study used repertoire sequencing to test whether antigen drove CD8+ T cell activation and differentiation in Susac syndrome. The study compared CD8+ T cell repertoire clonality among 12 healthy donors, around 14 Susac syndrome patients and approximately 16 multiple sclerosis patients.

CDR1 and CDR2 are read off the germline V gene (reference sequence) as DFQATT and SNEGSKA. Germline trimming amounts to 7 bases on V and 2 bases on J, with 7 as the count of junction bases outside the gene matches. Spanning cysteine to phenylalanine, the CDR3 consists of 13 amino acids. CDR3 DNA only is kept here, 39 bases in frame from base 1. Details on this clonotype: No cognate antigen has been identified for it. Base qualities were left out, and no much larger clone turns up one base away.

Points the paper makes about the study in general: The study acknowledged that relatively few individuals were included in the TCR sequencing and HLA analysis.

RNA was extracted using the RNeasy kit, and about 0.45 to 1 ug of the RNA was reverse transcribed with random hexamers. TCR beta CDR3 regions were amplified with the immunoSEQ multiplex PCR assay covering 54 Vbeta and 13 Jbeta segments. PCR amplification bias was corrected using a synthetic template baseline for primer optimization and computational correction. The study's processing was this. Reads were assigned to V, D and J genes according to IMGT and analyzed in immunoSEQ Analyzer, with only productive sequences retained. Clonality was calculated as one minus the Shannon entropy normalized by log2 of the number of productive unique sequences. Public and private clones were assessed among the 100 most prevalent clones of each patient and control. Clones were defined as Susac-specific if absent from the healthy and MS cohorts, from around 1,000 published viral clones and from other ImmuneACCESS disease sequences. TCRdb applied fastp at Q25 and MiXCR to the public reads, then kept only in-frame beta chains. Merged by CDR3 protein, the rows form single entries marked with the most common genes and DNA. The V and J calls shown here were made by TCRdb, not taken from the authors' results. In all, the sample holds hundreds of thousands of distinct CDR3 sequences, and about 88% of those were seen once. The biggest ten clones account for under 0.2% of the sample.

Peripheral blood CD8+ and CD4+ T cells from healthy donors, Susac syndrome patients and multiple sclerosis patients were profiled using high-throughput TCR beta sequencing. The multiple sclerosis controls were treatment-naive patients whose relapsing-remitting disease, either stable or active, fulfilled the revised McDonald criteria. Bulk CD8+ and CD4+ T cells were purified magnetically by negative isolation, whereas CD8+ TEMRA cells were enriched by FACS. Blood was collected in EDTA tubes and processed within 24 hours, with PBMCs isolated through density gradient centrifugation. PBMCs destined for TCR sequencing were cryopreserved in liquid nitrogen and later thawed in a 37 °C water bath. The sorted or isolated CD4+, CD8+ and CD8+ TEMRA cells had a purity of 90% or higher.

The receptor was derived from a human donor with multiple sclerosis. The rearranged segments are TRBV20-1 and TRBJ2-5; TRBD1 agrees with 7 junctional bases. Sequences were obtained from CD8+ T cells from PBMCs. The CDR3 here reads CSVETGLQETQYF. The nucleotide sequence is TGCAGTGTTGAGACAGGGCTTCAAGAGACCCAGTACTTC.